This T cell receptor beta chain was recorded in a study of shared clonotypes between healthy human individuals (dated by TCRdb to 2018 to 2021). For context, the study as a whole: The cohort included three men and a couple of women between 18 and 49 years of age. To increase sequencing depth and limit assay-specific biases, TCR repertoire library preparation and sequencing were carried out by different laboratories using diverse techniques. To estimate repertoire size and how much clonotypes are shared between individuals, the study performed deep sequencing of blood TCR repertoires from roughly five healthy adults. Each donor's leukapheresis produced roughly between roughly 0.94 and 9.5 billion PBMCs. For each donor, CD4 naive and CD4 memory were each run on three plates, CD8 naive on two plates, and CD8 memory on one plate.

The donors were healthy, HIV-negative adults with no recently reported acute infections or vaccinations. Only Caucasian adults living in Nashville, Tennessee, USA were represented among the donors. CD4+ T cells were enriched by magnetic negative selection, after which naive cells were positively selected on CD45RA and the negative fraction was taken as the memory subset. Blood was collected by leukapheresis, and PBMCs were isolated by Ficoll-Histopaque density gradient centrifugation and then cryopreserved in liquid nitrogen vapor phase. Purity and quantity of every magnetically sorted T cell population were checked by analytical flow cytometry. Genomic DNA was isolated from every sorted fraction and measured by UV absorbance on a Nanodrop 2000c. In the case of this clone: Its antigen is currently not known. No much larger clone exists at a distance of one base, and base qualities are not known.

Using the deep immunoSEQ assay, multiplex PCR amplified TCR CDR3 regions from genomic DNA. Extracted genomic DNA from each cell subset was spread evenly across all wells of several immunoSEQ 96-well plates, with each plate serving as a replicate. For sorted subsets, roughly 200 ng of genomic DNA, equivalent to 25,000 to 35,000 T cell genomes, went into each replicate PCR. The purified libraries were quantified using a Qubit 3.0 fluorometer, sized with a Bioanalyzer 2100, and then quantified again using the KAPA Library Quantification kit. A separate single-read 150-cycle Illumina NextSeq 550 flow cell was used to sequence each immunoSEQ 96-well plate. In the source study's methods: The immunoSEQ output contained only junctional sequences without quality scores, so filtering could not match that applied to full-length reads. Sequences were annotated with PyIR, a Python wrapper for IgBLAST v1.9, and V/J genes and CDR3 were assigned using IMGT germline references. Reads were filtered out if the reads had weak V/J assignments (E-value above 1e-6), no CDR3, stop codons, out-of-frame junctions, or ambiguous translated residues. V3J clonotypes were defined as sequences sharing an identical inferred V gene, J gene, and CDR3 amino acid sequence. To compute the percentage overlap between repertoires, the number of shared unique clonotypes was divided by the size of the smaller repertoire. RTK rarefaction, the Chao1 estimator, and Recon v2.1 estimates of unobserved clonotypes were used to assess repertoire richness. Generation probabilities for all TCRbeta clonotypes obtained by the gDNA method from several donors were computed using OLGA. What TCRdb holds here is the immuneACCESS table cut down to in-frame rearrangements. Part of the clones is not present; checked against another copy, under half of the missing clones reflect an unresolved V gene, and the others are unexplained. V, J and clone size reflect that table, while D and trimming were determined from the DNA. Across this sample there are about 1.5 million clones, with approximately 98% seen only once. The ten biggest clones cover approximately 0.44% of the sample.

The V end gives up 4 bases and the J end 2 bases, leaving 6 bases in the junction not matched to a gene. CDR1 and CDR2, per the germline V gene, are SNHLY and FYNNEI. There are 15 amino acids in the CDR3, from cysteine to phenylalanine inclusive. Just CDR3 DNA is preserved here, 45 bases in frame from base 1. Broader findings and caveats from the paper: Larger estimated clonotype richness was generally found for naive subsets than for memory subsets. Rarefaction of sorted-subset datasets indicated incomplete sequencing despite the large sequencing depth. Compared with non-shared clonotypes, clonotypes shared by all four sorted-subset donors had higher generation probabilities. Across four donors, about 5% of naive CD4, around 3.3% of naive CD8, about 2.3% of memory CD4, and 0.4% of memory CD8 clonotypes were shared. Pairwise subsampling indicated that sequencing depth was expected to affect the degree of clonotype sharing among donors. Sampling was restricted to blood, and TCR repertoires in tissue are likely to differ from TCR repertoires in blood. Because the study included only a small number of donors, the genetic and exposure-history diversity represented was limited.

Here the chain combines TRBV2 and TRBJ2-3, and TRBD1 aligns with 7 junction nucleotides. The sequence derives from a man aged 30 to 39 in good health. The sample consisted of naive CD4+ T cells sorted from blood. The cell subset or site label on this specimen signifies: CD45RA+ positively selected. At the DNA level, the sequence is TGTGCCAGCAGTGCTCGGGACAGCTACACAGATACGCAGTATTTT. This is translated as CASSARDSYTDTQYF.